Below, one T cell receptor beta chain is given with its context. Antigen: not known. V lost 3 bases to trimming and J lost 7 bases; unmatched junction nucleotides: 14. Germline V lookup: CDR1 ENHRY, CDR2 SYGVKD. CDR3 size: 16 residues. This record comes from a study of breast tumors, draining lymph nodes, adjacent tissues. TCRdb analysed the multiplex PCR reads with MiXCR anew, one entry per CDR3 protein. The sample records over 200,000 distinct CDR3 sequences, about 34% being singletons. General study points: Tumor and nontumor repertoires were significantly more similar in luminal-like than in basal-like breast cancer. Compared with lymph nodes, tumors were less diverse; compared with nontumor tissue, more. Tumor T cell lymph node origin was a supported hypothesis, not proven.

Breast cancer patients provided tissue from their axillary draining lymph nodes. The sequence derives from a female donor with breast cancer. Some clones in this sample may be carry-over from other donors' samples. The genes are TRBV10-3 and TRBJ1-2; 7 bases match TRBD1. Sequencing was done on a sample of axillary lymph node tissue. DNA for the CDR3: TGTGCCATCAGTGAAGGCAGGGGGATAGACGCTGCTGGCTACACCTTC. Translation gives CAISEGRGIDAAGYTF.